This T cell receptor (beta chain) derives from a study of early T cells in non-severe SARS-CoV-2 infection. Study information: Alpha and beta chains were unpaired, from unsorted whole-blood bulk RNA. Whole-study results and caveats: Comparison of clonotypes with VDJdb favored anti-spike CD8 responses while missing private and CD4 specificities.

Of note for this clonotype: Antigen unknown.

TCRdb reanalysed the 5' RACE reads using MiXCR and keeps one entry per CDR3 protein. Here the sample spans roughly 93,000 distinct CDR3 sequences, around 15% being singletons. The length of the CDR3 is 16 residues. Trimming cost V 0 bases and J 5 bases, with 14 bases left between them. The germline V gene encodes CDR1 SGDLS and CDR2 YYNGEE. This receptor was taken from an adult who was a healthcare worker with PCR-confirmed SARS-CoV-2 infection or an uninfected control (not recorded which). The sample comprised whole blood. V gene TRBV9 combines with J gene TRBJ1-4; no clear D gene. Written as DNA, the CDR3 is TGTGCCAGCAGCGTAGCTAGCAGCGACTACAATGAAAAACTGTTTTTT. Amino acid sequence: CASSVASSDYNEKLFF.